Shown below are 9 T cell receptor beta chains from a single sample sequenced in a study of blood T cell repertoires in COVID-19. Clones were read by immunoSEQ multiplex PCR, and TCRdb kept only the in-frame ones, dropping some. The sample yields about 210,000 clones, about 87% seen once. The sample consisted of peripheral blood. These receptors all come from a man aged 65 to 79 with acute or convalescent COVID-19.

This sequence joins TRBV7-6 and TRBJ1-6; D is ambiguous. The CDR3 consists of 15 residues. Trimming shortened V by 2 bases and J by 7 bases, and 12 bases separated the two germline ends. CDR1 is SGHVS and CDR2 is FNYEAQ in the germline V gene. CDR3 protein: CASSLLSAGNSPLHF. In DNA, the CDR3 is TGTGCCAGCAGCTTACTGAGCGCGGGGAATTCACCCCTCCACTTT.

This chain joins TRBV6-5 and TRBJ2-7; a possible D gene is TRBD2 (6 bases). Trimming removed 7 bases at V and 2 bases at J, with 15 bases between. CDR3 length: 14 residues. The germline gives CDR1 MNHEY, CDR2 SVGAGI. This chain's CDR3 is CASNSAGLAYEQYF. The CDR3 coding sequence is TGTGCCAGCAACTCGGCGGGACTCGCCTACGAGCAGTACTTC.

The chain couples TRBV7-2 to TRBJ2-1; TRBD2 aligns across 10 bases. This CDR3 is built from 17 residues. Germline trimming cut 5 bases from V and 2 bases from J; bases unmatched to any gene: 9. CDR1 is SGHTA, CDR2 FQGNSA, per germline. The CDR3 DNA is TGTGCCAGCAGCCCAGAGACTAGCGGGCCCCCCTACAATGAGCAGTTCTTC. Protein product: CASSPETSGPPYNEQFF.

In DNA, the CDR3 is TGTGCCAGCAGTGAAATCGTGACAGGGGACTATGGCTACACCTTC. Its protein product is CASSEIVTGDYGYTF. This rearrangement joins TRBV6-1 to TRBJ1-2; TRBD1 aligns across 8 bases. The junction had 5 bases not matched to a gene; V was cut back by 2 bases and J by 3 bases. Germline values: CDR1 MNHNS, CDR2 SASEGT. This CDR3 has 15 amino acids.

V usage is TRBV7-3 and J usage is TRBJ2-3; 7 bases map to TRBD2. The germline CDR1 and CDR2 sequences are SGHTA and FQGTGA. With 3 bases clipped from V and 1 base from J, the junction kept 1 base outside the gene matches. The CDR3 consists of 14 residues. CDR3: CASSFSGRTDTQYF. For the CDR3, the DNA is TGTGCCAGCAGCTTTAGCGGGCGCACAGATACGCAGTATTTT.

The rearrangement links TRBV29-1 to TRBJ1-2, with 8 nucleotides matching TRBD1. The J segment lost 7 bases and the V segment lost 5 bases, leaving 3 bases of the junction unmatched. The CDR3 length is 11 residues. Germline V lookup: CDR1 SQVTM, CDR2 ANQGSEA. CDR3 protein: CSVPQGVGYTF. The DNA of the CDR3 is TGCAGCGTTCCACAGGGGGTTGGCTACACCTTC.

This chain connects TRBV5-1 to TRBJ2-2, with D unclear. The CDR3 is made up of 16 amino acids. CDR1 is SGHRS, CDR2 YFSETQ, per germline. V was trimmed by 0 bases and J by 0 bases, leaving 9 bases between them. The CDR3 reads CASSLVVSANTGELFF. CDR3 DNA sequence: TGCGCCAGCAGCTTGGTTGTCAGCGCGAACACCGGGGAGCTGTTTTTT.

CDR3 sequence: CAINRAGDGELFF. The CDR3 DNA follows: TGTGCCATCAATCGGGCAGGGGACGGGGAGCTGTTTTTT. The chain couples TRBV10-3 to TRBJ2-2; D perhaps matches TRBD1 (6 bases). Germline CDR1 is ENHRY and CDR2 is SYGVKD. The CDR3 is 13 amino acids. The V end lost 7 bases, the J end lost 7 bases, and 13 bases lay between the germline ends.

DNA of the CDR3: TGTGCCAGCATCGGCGGTCCGTCCTACGAGCAGTACTTC. The encoded protein is CASIGGPSYEQYF. V and J are TRBV6-5 and TRBJ2-7; no clear D gene. Per germline, CDR1 MNHEY and CDR2 SVGAGI. Trimming removed 7 bases at V and 1 base at J, with 11 bases between. The CDR3 consists of 13 residues.